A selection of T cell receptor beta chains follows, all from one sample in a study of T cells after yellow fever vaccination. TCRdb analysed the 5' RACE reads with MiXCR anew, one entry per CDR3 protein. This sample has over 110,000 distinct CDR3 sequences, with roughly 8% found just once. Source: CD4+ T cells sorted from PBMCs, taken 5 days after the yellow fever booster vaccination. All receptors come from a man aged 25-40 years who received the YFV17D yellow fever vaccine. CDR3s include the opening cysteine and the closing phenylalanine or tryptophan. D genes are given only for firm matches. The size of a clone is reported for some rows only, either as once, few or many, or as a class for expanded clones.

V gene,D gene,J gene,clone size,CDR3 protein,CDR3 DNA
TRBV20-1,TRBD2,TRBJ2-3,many,CSASQAGATDTQYF,TGCAGTGCTAGTCAAGCGGGAGCCACAGATACGCAGTATTTT
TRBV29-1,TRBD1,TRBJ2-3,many,CSVLGQGNTDTQYF,TGCAGCGTATTGGGACAGGGAAACACAGATACGCAGTATTTT
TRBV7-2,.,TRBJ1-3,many,CASSLVLTSGNTIYF,TGTGCCAGCAGCTTAGTGCTTACTTCGGGAAACACCATATATTTT
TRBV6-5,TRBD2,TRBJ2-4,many,CASSSRLAGDRDIQYF,TGTGCCAGCAGTTCCCGGTTAGCGGGAGATCGGGACATTCAGTACTTC
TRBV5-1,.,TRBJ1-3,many,CASSLDSGNTIYF,TGCGCCAGCAGCCTCGACTCTGGAAACACCATATATTTT
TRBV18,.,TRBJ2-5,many,CASSPRETQYF,TGTGCCAGCAGTCCCAGAGAGACCCAGTACTTC
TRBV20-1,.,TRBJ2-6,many,CSARADSGANVLTF,TGCAGTGCTAGAGCGGACAGTGGGGCCAACGTCCTGACTTTC
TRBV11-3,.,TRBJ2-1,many,CASSLSPSRNEQFF,TGTGCCAGCAGCTTATCTCCTAGTCGTAATGAGCAGTTCTTC
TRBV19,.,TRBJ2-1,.,CASRKRDTVNSEQFF,TGTGCCAGTAGGAAACGGGACACGGTAAATAGTGAGCAGTTCTTC
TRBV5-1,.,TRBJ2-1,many,CASGTGEVYNEQFF,TGCGCCAGCGGCACAGGGGAGGTATACAATGAGCAGTTCTTC
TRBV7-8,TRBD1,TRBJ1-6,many,CASSYGQGKSPLHF,TGTGCCAGCAGCTACGGACAGGGAAAATCACCCCTCCACTTT
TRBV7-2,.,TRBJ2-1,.,CASSFLTGYNEQFF,TGTGCCAGCAGCTTTCTTACAGGGTACAATGAGCAGTTCTTC
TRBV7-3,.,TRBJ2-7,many,CASSKGPGDEQYF,TGTGCCAGCAGCAAAGGCCCGGGGGACGAGCAGTACTTC
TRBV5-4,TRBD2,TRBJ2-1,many,CASSPGLAGAYNEQFF,TGTGCCAGCAGCCCGGGACTAGCGGGAGCCTACAATGAGCAGTTCTTC
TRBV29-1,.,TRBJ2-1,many,CSVVNPNEQFF,TGCAGCGTTGTAAATCCCAATGAGCAGTTCTTC
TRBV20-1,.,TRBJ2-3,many,CSANDLTDTQYF,TGCAGTGCTAACGACCTCACAGATACGCAGTATTTT
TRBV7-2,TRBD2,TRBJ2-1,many,CASSLGIGTSGIF,TGTGCCAGCAGCTTAGGTATCGGGACTAGCGGGATCTTC
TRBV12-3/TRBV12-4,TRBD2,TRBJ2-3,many,CASSLIGREATDTQYF,TGTGCCAGCAGCCTAATCGGGAGGGAGGCCACAGATACGCAGTATTTT
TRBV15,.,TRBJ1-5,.,CATSRGDSNQPQHF,TGTGCCACCAGCAGAGGCGATAGCAATCAGCCCCAGCATTTT
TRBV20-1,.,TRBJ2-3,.,CSARGWPTGSTDTQYF,TGCAGTGCTAGAGGGTGGCCTACAGGGTCGACAGATACGCAGTATTTT
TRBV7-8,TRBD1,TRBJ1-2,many,CASSPRDRVETGYGYTF,TGTGCCAGCAGCCCCCGGGACAGGGTTGAAACTGGTTATGGCTACACCTTC
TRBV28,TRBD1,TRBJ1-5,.,CATIPGQGYQPQHF,TGTGCCACCATACCGGGACAGGGATACCAGCCCCAGCATTTT
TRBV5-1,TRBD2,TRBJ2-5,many,CASSLGSGRGETQYF,TGCGCCAGCAGCTTGGGTAGCGGGAGAGGAGAGACCCAGTACTTC
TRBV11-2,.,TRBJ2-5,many,CASSPGQRSSTQYF,TGTGCCAGCAGCCCAGGACAGCGGTCATCGACCCAGTACTTC
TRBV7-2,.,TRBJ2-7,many,CASSLRPQGEQYF,TGTGCCAGCAGCTTAAGACCCCAAGGAGAGCAGTACTTC
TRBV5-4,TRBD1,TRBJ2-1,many,CASRLQGAPSYNEQFF,TGTGCCAGCAGACTACAGGGGGCCCCCTCCTACAATGAGCAGTTCTTC
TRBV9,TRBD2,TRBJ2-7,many,CASSDGTSRYEQYF,TGTGCCAGCAGCGACGGGACTAGCAGATACGAGCAGTACTTC
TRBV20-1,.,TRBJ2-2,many,CSARRGLRTGELFF,TGCAGTGCTAGAAGGGGACTTCGGACCGGGGAGCTGTTTTTT
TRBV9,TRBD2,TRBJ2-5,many,CASSVGSREGETQYF,TGTGCCAGCAGCGTAGGCTCGCGGGAGGGAGAGACCCAGTACTTC
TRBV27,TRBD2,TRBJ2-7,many,CASSSTGTSGIGQYF,TGTGCCAGCAGTTCCACCGGGACTAGCGGGATCGGGCAGTACTTC
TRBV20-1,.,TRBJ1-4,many,CSASRQSGEKLFF,TGCAGTGCTAGCAGACAGTCGGGGGAAAAACTGTTTTTT
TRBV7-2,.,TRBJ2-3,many,CASSLKTSTDTQYF,TGTGCCAGCAGCTTAAAAACTAGCACAGATACGCAGTATTTT
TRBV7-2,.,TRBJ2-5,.,CASSTRGSWETQYF,TGTGCCAGCAGTACGAGAGGGAGTTGGGAGACCCAGTACTTC
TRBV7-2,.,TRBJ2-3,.,CASSLAPGDTQYF,TGTGCCAGCAGCTTAGCCCCTGGGGATACGCAGTATTTT
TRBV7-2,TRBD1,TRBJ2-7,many,CASSSRGQGVKQYF,TGTGCCAGCAGCTCACGGGGACAGGGGGTCAAGCAGTACTTC
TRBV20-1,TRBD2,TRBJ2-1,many,CSAPGLTSGRYEQFF,TGCAGTGCACCCGGGTTGACTAGCGGGAGATATGAGCAGTTCTTC
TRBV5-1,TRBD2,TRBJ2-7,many,CASSVASGGGYEQYF,TGCGCCAGCAGCGTGGCTAGCGGGGGAGGCTACGAGCAGTACTTC
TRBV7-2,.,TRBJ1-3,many,CASITPKNTIYF,TGTGCCAGCATCACCCCAAAGAACACCATATATTTT
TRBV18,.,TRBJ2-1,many,CASSPMVSSYNEQFF,TGTGCCAGCTCACCCATGGTCTCCTCCTACAATGAGCAGTTCTTC
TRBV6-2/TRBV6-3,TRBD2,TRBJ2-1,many,CASTHQGTSGRSSSYNEQFF,TGTGCCAGCACCCATCAAGGGACTAGCGGGAGGTCTAGCTCCTACAATGAGCAGTTCTTC
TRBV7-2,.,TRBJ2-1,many,CASSLGPGVSVNEQFF,TGTGCCAGCAGCTTAGGTCCGGGGGTATCAGTCAATGAGCAGTTCTTC